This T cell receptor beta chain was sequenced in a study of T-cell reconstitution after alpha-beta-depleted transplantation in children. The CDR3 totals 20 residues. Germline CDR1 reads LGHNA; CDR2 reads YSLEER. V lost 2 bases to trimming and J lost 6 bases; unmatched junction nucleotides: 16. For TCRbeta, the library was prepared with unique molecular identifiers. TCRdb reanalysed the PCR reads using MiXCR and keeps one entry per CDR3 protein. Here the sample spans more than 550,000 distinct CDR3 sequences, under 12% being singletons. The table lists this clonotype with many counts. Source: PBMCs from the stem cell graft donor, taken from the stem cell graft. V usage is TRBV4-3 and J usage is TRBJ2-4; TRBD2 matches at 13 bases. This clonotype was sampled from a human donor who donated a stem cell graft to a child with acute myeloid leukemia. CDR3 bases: TGCGCCAGCAGCCAATCTTTACTAGCGGGAGGGCAATCGATCGTAAACATTCAGTACTTC. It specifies CASSQSLLAGGQSIVNIQYF.